The 18 T cell receptor beta chains reported below all come from one sample, sequenced in a study of blood T cell repertoires in COVID-19. Produced via immunoSEQ multiplex PCR; TCRdb's table is partial and in-frame only. The sample has 200,000 to 300,000 clones; 86% are singletons. Input material: peripheral blood. Receptors were obtained from a man aged 25-45 years with active or convalescent COVID-19.

This clone turned up a few times. The chain links TRBV10-1 to TRBJ2-5, with TRBD2 as a possible D gene (5 bases). Germline CDR1 WNHNN, CDR2 SYGVQD (reference sequence). V dropped 5 bases and J dropped 3 bases, with 10 bases sitting between them. CDR3 length: 13 residues. The DNA for the CDR3 is TGCGCCAGCAGTTACGGGGTTGAAGAGACCCAGTACTTC. Protein sequence: CASSYGVEETQYF.

V and J are TRBV3-1 (or the pseudogene TRBV3-2) and TRBJ1-2; 7 bases agree with TRBD1. The CDR3 consists of 16 residues. Germline assignment: CDR1 LGHDT and CDR2 YNNKEL (reference sequence). V was pared by 3 bases and J by 4 bases, with 11 bases of the junction left unmatched. CDR3 nucleotide sequence: TGTGCCAGCAGCCACCCATCGAGGAAGGGGGCCTATGGCTACACCTTC. Translation: CASSHPSRKGAYGYTF.

This sequence joins TRBV19 and TRBJ1-2; weak D call: TRBD1 (6 bases). Looked up from germline, CDR1 is LNHDA and CDR2 is SQIVND (reference sequence). Trimming pared 9 bases from V and 3 bases from J, leaving 8 bases between. CDR3 size: 11 residues. As DNA, the CDR3 is TGTGCCAGCAACAGGGACTATGGCTACACCTTC. The encoded protein is CASNRDYGYTF.

V is TRBV5-4 and J is TRBJ2-2; 10 nucleotides line up with TRBD2. Germline V gives CDR1 SGHNT, CDR2 YYREEE (reference sequence). Unmatched junction bases numbered 13, after V lost 4 bases and J lost 7 bases. The CDR3 spans 17 residues. The CDR3 DNA is TGTGCCAGCAGCGGGAAAAGCGGGGGGGCATTAATCGGGGAGCTGTTTTTT. Translated, it gives CASSGKSGGALIGELFF.

The V and J genes are TRBV4-1 and TRBJ2-4, with 11 bases matching TRBD2. The ends lost 1 base at V and 1 base at J; junction bases unmatched: 3. The germline gives CDR1 MGHRA, CDR2 YSYEKL. This CDR3 comprises 17 residues. The CDR3 loop reads CASSQVLAGAAKNIQYF. CDR3 nucleotides: TGCGCCAGCAGCCAAGTACTAGCGGGGGCCGCCAAAAACATTCAGTACTTC.

The V call is TRBV7-2, the J call TRBJ1-2; the match to TRBD1 covers 7 bases. Germline V gene sequence: CDR1 SGHTA, CDR2 FQGNSA. V dropped 3 bases and J dropped 7; count of bases not matched to a gene: 8. The CDR3 spans 14 residues. The CDR3 nucleotides read TGTGCCAGCAGCTTCCGACAGGGATCTAGTGGCTACACCTTC. The encoded protein is CASSFRQGSSGYTF.

This chain connects TRBV6-5 to TRBJ1-5; D uncertain. Germline V gene data show CDR1 as MNHEY and CDR2 as SVGAGI. The CDR3 has 14 amino acids. V was cut by 7 bases and J by 0 bases, with 10 bases left in between. In DNA, the CDR3 is TGTGCCAGCACGTTAGCTGATAGCAATCAGCCCCAGCATTTT. Protein sequence: CASTLADSNQPQHF.

This clone has just one count. This sequence joins TRBV5-1 and TRBJ1-2; no reliable D call. CDR1 and CDR2 from the germline V gene are SGHRS and YFSETQ. V was shortened by 6 bases and J by 1 base, with 16 bases between the two germline ends. CDR3 length: 15 amino acids. DNA for the CDR3: TGCGCCAGCAAATTTGGGCCGGGAGATAACTATGGCTACACCTTC. Protein sequence: CASKFGPGDNYGYTF.

The V and J genes are TRBV7-2 and TRBJ2-1; TRBD2 is a possible D gene (5 bases). Germline lookup yields CDR1 SGHTA and CDR2 FQGNSA. The CDR3 is made up of 13 amino acids. Trimming shortened V by 2 bases and J by 8 bases, and 10 bases separated the two germline ends. CDR3 DNA: TGTGCCAGCAGCTTAAGGCGGGTTGATGAGCAGTTCTTC. It encodes CASSLRRVDEQFF.

This clone was counted between two and nine times. The chain is built from TRBV27 and TRBJ1-1; 11 bases align to TRBD1. Germline CDR1 reads MNHEY; CDR2 reads SMNVEV (reference sequence). There are 13 residues in the CDR3. Trimming at V came to 5 bases and at J to 6 bases, leaving 2 bases not matched to a gene. CDR3 in amino acids: CASSRDRGSEAFF. The CDR3 DNA follows: TGTGCCAGCAGTCGGGACAGGGGGTCTGAAGCTTTCTTT.

This sequence joins TRBV30 and TRBJ2-7; the match to TRBD1 covers 12 bases. Germline values: CDR1 GTSNPN, CDR2 SVGIG (reference sequence). The CDR3 length is 16 residues. The V and J ends lost 3 bases and 6 bases, in that order; junction bases with no gene match: 12. The CDR3 region is CAWRTSGTGGGSEQYF. As DNA, the CDR3 is TGTGCCTGGAGGACCTCCGGGACAGGGGGCGGGAGCGAGCAGTACTTC.

The rearrangement uses TRBV7-6 and TRBJ2-7; D is unresolved. The CDR3 runs to 15 residues. The ends were cut back, 8 bases at V and 0 bases at J, with 17 bases in the middle. Looked up from germline, CDR1 is SGHVS and CDR2 is FNYEAQ. The CDR3 reads CASSRGGLSSYEQYF. The CDR3 DNA reads as TGTGCCAGCTCGCGTGGTGGGCTCAGCTCCTACGAGCAGTACTTC.

This clone appeared a few times. The gene calls are TRBV7-9 and TRBJ1-5; no clear D gene. CDR1 SEHNR and CDR2 FQNEAQ come from the germline V gene (reference sequence). The V and J ends lost 1 base and 9 bases respectively, with 13 bases between them. CDR3 size: 14 residues. The CDR3 DNA reads TGTGCCAGCAGCTTAGGAGGGCAGAAGTCGCCCCAGCATTTT. This translates into CASSLGGQKSPQHF.

This clone was counted only a few times. The V gene is TRBV30, the J gene TRBJ2-7; 9 bases agree with TRBD1. This CDR3 spans 14 amino acids. The ends lost 5 bases at V and 6 bases at J; junction bases unmatched: 11. In germline, CDR1 is GTSNPN, CDR2 SVGIG (reference sequence). CDR3 protein: CAWLGGTGNGEQYF. The CDR3 bases are TGTGCCTGGCTTGGCGGGACAGGGAATGGCGAGCAGTACTTC.

The chain combines TRBV3-1 (or the pseudogene TRBV3-2) with TRBJ1-1, with a possible D match to TRBD1 (6 bases). The CDR3 runs to 16 residues. Trimming left V 5 bases short and J 6 bases short, with 22 bases between. The germline V gene encodes CDR1 LGHDT and CDR2 YNNKEL (reference sequence). The CDR3 sequence is CASSMIPGGPVAEAFF. The CDR3 bases are TGTGCCAGCAGCATGATTCCTGGGGGCCCAGTCGCTGAAGCTTTCTTT.

The rearrangement uses TRBV5-5 and TRBJ2-7; the match to TRBD1 covers 8 bases. Looked up from germline, CDR1 is SGHKS and CDR2 is YYEKEE (reference sequence). The ends lost 4 bases at V and 0 bases at J; junction bases unmatched: 6. This CDR3 contains 15 residues. CDR3 residues: CASSRQGATSYEQYF. DNA for the CDR3: TGTGCCAGCAGCCGGCAGGGGGCCACCTCCTACGAGCAGTACTTC.

This chain links TRBV6-5 with TRBJ2-7, with 8 bases aligning to TRBD1. The CDR3 totals 15 residues. Germline trimming cut 2 bases from V and 1 base from J; bases unmatched to any gene: 4. The germline gives CDR1 MNHEY, CDR2 SVGAGI. This CDR3 reads CASSYEQGASYEQYF. CDR3 bases: TGTGCCAGCAGTTACGAGCAGGGGGCTTCCTACGAGCAGTACTTC.

The chain is built from TRBV30 and TRBJ1-1, with D hard to call. The germline V gene encodes CDR1 GTSNPN and CDR2 SVGIG (reference sequence). V lost 5 bases, J lost 1 base, and 8 bases lay in between. CDR3 length: 12 amino acids. Written as DNA, the CDR3 is TGTGCCTGGTCCCGGGAGAACACTGAAGCTTTCTTT. It encodes CAWSRENTEAFF.